This T cell receptor (beta chain) was retrieved from a study of blood T cell repertoires in COVID-19. Background on the study: Sites across the United States, Italy and Spain contributed samples from acute and convalescent COVID-19.

Authors' processing steps: Counts of nucleated cells, estimated from reference gene primer amplification, were obtained. Libraries were prepared by immunoSEQ multiplex PCR; TCRdb keeps only in-frame clonotypes and omits some of them. V and J calls and clone size come straight from that table; D and trimming were deduced from the DNA. The sample shows approximately 230,000 clones, 85% to 90% of them seen only once. This CDR3 has 16 residues. V was clipped by 1 base and J by 1 base, with 13 bases between them. Germline V gives CDR1 MDHEN, CDR2 SYDVKM. The sample consisted of peripheral blood. The clonotype comes from a man older than 75 with acute or convalescent COVID-19. V usage is TRBV28 and J usage is TRBJ1-2; no definite D call. This chain's CDR3 is CASSLLVGRSNYGYTF. CDR3 in DNA: TGTGCCAGCAGTTTATTGGTGGGCCGAAGTAACTATGGCTACACCTTC.